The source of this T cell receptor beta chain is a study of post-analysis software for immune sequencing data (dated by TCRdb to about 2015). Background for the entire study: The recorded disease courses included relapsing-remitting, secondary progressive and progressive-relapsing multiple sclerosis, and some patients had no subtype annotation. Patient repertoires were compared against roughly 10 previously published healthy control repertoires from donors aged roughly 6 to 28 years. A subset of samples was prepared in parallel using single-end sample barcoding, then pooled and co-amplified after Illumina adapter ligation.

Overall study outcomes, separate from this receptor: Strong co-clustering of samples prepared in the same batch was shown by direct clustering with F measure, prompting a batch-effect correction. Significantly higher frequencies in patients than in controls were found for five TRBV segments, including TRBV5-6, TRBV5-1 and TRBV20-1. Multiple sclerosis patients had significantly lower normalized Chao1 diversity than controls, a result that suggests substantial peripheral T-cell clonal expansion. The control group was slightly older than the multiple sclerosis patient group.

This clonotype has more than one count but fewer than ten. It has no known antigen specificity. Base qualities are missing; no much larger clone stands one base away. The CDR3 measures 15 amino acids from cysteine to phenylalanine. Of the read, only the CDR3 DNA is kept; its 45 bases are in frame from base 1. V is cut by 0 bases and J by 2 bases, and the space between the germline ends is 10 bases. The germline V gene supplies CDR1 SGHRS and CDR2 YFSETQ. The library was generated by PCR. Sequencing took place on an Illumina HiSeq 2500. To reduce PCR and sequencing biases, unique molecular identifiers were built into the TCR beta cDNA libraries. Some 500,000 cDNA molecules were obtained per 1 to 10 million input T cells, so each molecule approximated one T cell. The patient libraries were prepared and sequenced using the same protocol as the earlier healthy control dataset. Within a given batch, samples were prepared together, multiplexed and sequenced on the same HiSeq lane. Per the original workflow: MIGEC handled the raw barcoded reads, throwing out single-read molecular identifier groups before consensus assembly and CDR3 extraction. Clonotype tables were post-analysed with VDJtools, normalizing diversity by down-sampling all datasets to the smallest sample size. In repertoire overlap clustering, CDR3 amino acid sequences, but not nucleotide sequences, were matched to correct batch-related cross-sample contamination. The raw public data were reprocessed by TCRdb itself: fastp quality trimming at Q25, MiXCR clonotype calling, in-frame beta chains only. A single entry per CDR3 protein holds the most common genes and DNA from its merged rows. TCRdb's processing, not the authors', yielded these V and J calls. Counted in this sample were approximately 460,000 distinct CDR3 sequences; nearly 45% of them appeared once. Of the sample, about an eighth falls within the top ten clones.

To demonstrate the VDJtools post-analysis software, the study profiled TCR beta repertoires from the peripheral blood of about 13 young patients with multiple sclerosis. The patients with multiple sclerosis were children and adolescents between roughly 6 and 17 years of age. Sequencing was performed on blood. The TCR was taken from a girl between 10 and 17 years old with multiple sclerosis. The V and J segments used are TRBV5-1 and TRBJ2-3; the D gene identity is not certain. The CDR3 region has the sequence CASSLEAAYTDTQYF. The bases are TGCGCCAGCAGCTTGGAGGCAGCTTACACAGATACGCAGTATTTT.